This T cell receptor (beta chain) was profiled in a study of T cell repertoires in cytomegalovirus infection. About the study: Shared public TCR beta signatures pointed to both CMV infection and a matching HLA type.

A single record per CDR3 protein comes from TCRdb applying MiXCR to the reads. The top ten clones hold around 2.8% of a sample with 740,000 or so distinct CDR3 sequences, 35% to 45% of them seen once. Trimming at V came to 8 bases and at J to 5 bases, leaving 5 bases not matched to a gene. The length of the CDR3 is 12 residues. CDR1 is SGHAT and CDR2 is FQDESV in the germline V gene (reference sequence). Worth noting for this clonotype: Its target is not known.

Study-level findings and limits: Dominating the ex vivo response were TCR beta clonotypes that were CMV-specific and HLA-C-restricted.

The sample consisted of PBMCs. The source is a human donor in good health (CMV status not recorded). Some clones in this sample may be carry-over from other donors' samples. The chain recombines TRBV11-1 with TRBJ1-2, with TRBD1 identical over 7 bases. This CDR3 is CASATGSYGYTF. The CDR3 DNA reads as TGTGCCAGCGCGACAGGGTCTTATGGCTACACCTTC.